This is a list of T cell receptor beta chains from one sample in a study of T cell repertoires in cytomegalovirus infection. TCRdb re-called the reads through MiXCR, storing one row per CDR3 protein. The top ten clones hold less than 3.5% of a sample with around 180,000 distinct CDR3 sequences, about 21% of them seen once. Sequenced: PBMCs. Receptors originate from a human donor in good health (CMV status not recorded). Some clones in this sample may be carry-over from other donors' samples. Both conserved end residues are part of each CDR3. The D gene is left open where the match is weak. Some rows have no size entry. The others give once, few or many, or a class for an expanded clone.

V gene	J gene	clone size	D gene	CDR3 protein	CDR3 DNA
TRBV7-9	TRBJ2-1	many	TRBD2	CASSSGTSYNEQFF	TGTGCCAGCAGCTCCGGGACTAGCTACAATGAGCAGTTCTTC
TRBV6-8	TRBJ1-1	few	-	CASVTTPTNTEAFF	TGTGCCAGCGTTACGACGCCAACCAACACTGAAGCTTTCTTT
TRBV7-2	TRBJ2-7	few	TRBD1	CASSAGGRNNQYF	TGTGCCAGCAGCGCAGGGGGCAGGAATAACCAGTACTTC
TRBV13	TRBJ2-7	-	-	CASSKLSGYEQYF	TGTGCCAGCAGCAAACTTAGCGGCTACGAGCAGTACTTC
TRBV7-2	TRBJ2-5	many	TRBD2	CASSRTSGSRETQYF	TGTGCCAGCAGCCGGACTAGCGGGAGTCGGGAGACCCAGTACTTC
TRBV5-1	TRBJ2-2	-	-	CASSLMTANTGELFF	TGCGCCAGCAGCTTGATGACAGCGAACACCGGGGAGCTGTTTTTT
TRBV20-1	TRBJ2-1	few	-	CSARGVSSYNEQFF	TGCAGTGCTAGAGGGGTATCCTCCTACAATGAGCAGTTCTTC
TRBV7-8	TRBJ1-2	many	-	CASSLGAQNYGYTF	TGTGCCAGCAGCTTAGGGGCCCAAAACTATGGCTACACCTTC
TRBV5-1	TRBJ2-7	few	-	CASRYRDAHPYEQYF	TGCGCCAGCAGGTACCGGGACGCCCATCCCTACGAGCAGTACTTC
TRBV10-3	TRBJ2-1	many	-	CAISESVHEQFF	TGTGCCATCAGTGAATCTGTCCATGAGCAGTTCTTC
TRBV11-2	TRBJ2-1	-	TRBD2	CASSLASGAGQGYEQFF	TGTGCCAGCAGCTTAGCTAGCGGGGCGGGGCAGGGGTATGAGCAGTTCTTC
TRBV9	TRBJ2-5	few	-	CASSVGGFGQETQYF	TGTGCCAGCAGCGTAGGCGGGTTCGGACAAGAGACCCAGTACTTC
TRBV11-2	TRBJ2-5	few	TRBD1	CASSLVWDRGLQETQYF	TGTGCCAGCAGCTTGGTGTGGGACAGGGGCCTCCAAGAGACCCAGTACTTC
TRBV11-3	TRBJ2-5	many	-	CASSSPGGTQYF	TGTGCCAGCAGCTCCCCCGGGGGGACCCAGTACTTC
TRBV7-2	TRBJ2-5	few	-	CASSSQRIQETQYF	TGTGCCAGCAGCTCCCAGCGGATCCAAGAGACCCAGTACTTC
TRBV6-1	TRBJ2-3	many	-	CASSAGLVTDTQYF	TGTGCCAGCAGCGCAGGGCTGGTCACAGATACGCAGTATTTT
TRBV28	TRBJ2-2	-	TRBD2	CASSTLSGRHTGELFF	TGTGCCAGCAGTACTTTGAGCGGGAGGCACACCGGGGAGCTGTTTTTT
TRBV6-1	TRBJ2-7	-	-	CASTPLLGSYEQYF	TGTGCCAGCACCCCTTTGTTGGGTTCCTACGAGCAGTACTTC
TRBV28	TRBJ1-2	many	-	CASSLSYSRYGYTF	TGTGCCAGCAGTTTATCGTACAGCCGGTATGGCTACACCTTC
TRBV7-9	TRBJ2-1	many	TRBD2	CASSLVGLAVNEQFF	TGTGCCAGCAGCTTAGTGGGACTAGCGGTCAATGAGCAGTTCTTC
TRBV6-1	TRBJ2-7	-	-	CASSAWREIDEQYF	TGTGCCAGCAGTGCCTGGCGGGAAATCGACGAGCAGTACTTC
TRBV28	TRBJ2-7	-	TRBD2	CASKRQAGLAFGTYEQYF	TGTGCCAGCAAGAGACAGGCCGGACTAGCCTTTGGCACCTACGAGCAGTACTTC
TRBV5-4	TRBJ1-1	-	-	CASSLERVGTEAFF	TGTGCCAGCAGCTTGGAGAGGGTCGGGACTGAAGCTTTCTTT
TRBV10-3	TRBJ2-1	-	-	CAISGSPFSVGVGFGDNEQFF	TGTGCCATCAGTGGGTCCCCTTTCTCGGTCGGGGTGGGGTTCGGCGACAATGAGCAGTTCTTC
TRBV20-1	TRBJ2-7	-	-	CSASRGFYEQYF	TGCAGTGCTAGTCGGGGTTTCTACGAGCAGTACTTC
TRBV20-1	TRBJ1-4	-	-	CSARWPGNEKLFF	TGCAGTGCTAGATGGCCAGGAAATGAAAAACTGTTTTTT
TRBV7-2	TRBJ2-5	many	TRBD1	CASSLVTGTGGAGTQYF	TGTGCCAGCAGCTTAGTAACCGGGACAGGGGGCGCCGGGACCCAGTACTTC
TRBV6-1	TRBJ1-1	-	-	CASSMTGGPEAFF	TGTGCCAGCAGTATGACAGGAGGGCCTGAAGCTTTCTTT
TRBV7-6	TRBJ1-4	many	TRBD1	CASSDRGTGLNEKLFF	TGTGCCAGCAGTGATCGGGGGACAGGATTAAATGAAAAACTGTTTTTT
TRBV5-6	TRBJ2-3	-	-	CASSLSGPHTDTQYF	TGTGCCAGCAGCTTGTCAGGGCCCCACACAGATACGCAGTATTTT
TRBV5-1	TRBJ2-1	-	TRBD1	CASSLQGAVYNEQFF	TGCGCCAGCAGCTTACAGGGGGCAGTTTATAATGAGCAGTTCTTC
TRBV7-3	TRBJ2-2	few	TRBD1	CASSPGTGNTGELFF	TGTGCCAGCAGCCCCGGGACAGGGAACACCGGGGAGCTGTTTTTT
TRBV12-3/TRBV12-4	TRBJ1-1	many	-	CASSPTGRGTEAFF	TGTGCCAGCAGCCCGACCGGAAGGGGCACTGAAGCTTTCTTT
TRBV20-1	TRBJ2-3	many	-	CSATTVRGTDTQYF	TGCAGTGCAACGACTGTCCGTGGCACAGATACGCAGTATTTT
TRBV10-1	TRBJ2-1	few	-	CASSEFGNSYNEQFF	TGCGCCAGCAGTGAGTTCGGGAACTCCTACAATGAGCAGTTCTTC
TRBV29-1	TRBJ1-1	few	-	CSVGGAGAFF	TGCAGCGTTGGCGGGGCTGGAGCTTTCTTT
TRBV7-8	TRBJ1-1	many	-	CASSLVFGTTMNTEAFF	TGTGCCAGCAGCTTAGTGTTCGGGACGACGATGAACACTGAAGCTTTCTTT
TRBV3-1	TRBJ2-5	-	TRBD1	CASSQLRTGGETQYF	TGTGCCAGCAGCCAACTCCGGACAGGGGGAGAGACCCAGTACTTC
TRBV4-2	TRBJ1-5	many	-	CASSQESRGLEPQHF	TGTGCCAGCAGCCAAGAATCAAGGGGTTTGGAACCCCAGCATTTT
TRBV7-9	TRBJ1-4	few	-	CASSPRGQTNEKLFF	TGTGCCAGCAGCCCTCGGGGGCAAACTAATGAAAAACTGTTTTTT
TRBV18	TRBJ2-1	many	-	CASSPMGGLGEQFF	TGTGCCAGCTCACCAATGGGGGGCCTCGGTGAGCAGTTCTTC
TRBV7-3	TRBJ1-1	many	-	CASSTNGREAFF	TGTGCCAGCAGCACAAACGGTCGGGAAGCTTTCTTT
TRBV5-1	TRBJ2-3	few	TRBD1	CASSSTGGADTQYF	TGCGCCAGCAGCTCGACAGGGGGAGCAGATACGCAGTATTTT
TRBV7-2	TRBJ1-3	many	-	CASSEGLGNTIYF	TGTGCCAGCAGCGAAGGACTGGGCAACACCATATATTTT